This TCR beta chain was captured in a study of blood T cells in healthy people across ages. Study findings and constraints: Among T cells, TCR beta diversity per million cells dropped roughly linearly as age rose. There was no known CMV status for donors, so expanded clonotype changes were possibly confounded.

V was cut by 4 bases and J by 7 bases, with 8 bases left in between. This CDR3 contains 11 residues. Germline CDR1 SGHVS, CDR2 FNYEAQ. Next came a second PCR, run for about 7 to 12 cycles, which used a sample-barcoded 5' primer along with a J-beta primer mix. The authors tagged each cDNA molecule using a template-switch adaptor with 12 random nucleotides. Per-sample output comprised a minimum of 2.5 million paired-end reads containing CDR3. TCRdb ran MiXCR on the 5' RACE reads and lists one entry per CDR3 protein. Of hundreds of thousands of distinct CDR3 sequences in the sample, 45% to 60% were seen once. Note on this clonotype: The antigen remains unidentified.

The clonotype was recovered from a woman of 80 years or more in good health. The chain links TRBV7-6 to TRBJ2-7; D gene uncertain. What was sequenced was blood. This CDR3 is CASSSTMEQYF. DNA for the CDR3: TGTGCCAGCAGCTCCACGATGGAGCAGTACTTC.